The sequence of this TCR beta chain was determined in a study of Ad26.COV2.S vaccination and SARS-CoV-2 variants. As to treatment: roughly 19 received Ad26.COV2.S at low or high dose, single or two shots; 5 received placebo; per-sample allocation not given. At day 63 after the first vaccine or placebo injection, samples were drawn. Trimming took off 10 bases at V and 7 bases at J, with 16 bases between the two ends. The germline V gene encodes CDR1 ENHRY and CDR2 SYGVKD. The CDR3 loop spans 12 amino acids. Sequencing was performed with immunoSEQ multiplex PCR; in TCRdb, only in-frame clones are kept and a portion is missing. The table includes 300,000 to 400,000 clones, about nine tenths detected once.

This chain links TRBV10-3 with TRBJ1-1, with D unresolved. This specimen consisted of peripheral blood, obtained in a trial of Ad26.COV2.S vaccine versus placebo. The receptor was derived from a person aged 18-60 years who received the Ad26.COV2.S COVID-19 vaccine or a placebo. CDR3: CATPGQEREAFF. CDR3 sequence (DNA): TGTGCCACCCCCGGTCAGGAGCGTGAAGCTTTCTTT.